Listed here are 20 T cell receptor beta chains from one sample, sequenced in a study of blood T cell repertoires in COVID-19. The protocol was immunoSEQ multiplex PCR, while the TCRdb copy is restricted to in-frame clones and leaves out a portion. The sample consists of 20,000 or so clones, roughly 90% of them appearing once. The sample taken for sequencing was peripheral blood. The receptors originated from a human donor in a cohort sampled during active COVID-19.

This chain links TRBV10-3 with TRBJ2-1; 7 bases are shared with TRBD2. Losses at the gene ends were 2 bases for V and 7 bases for J; bases not matched to a gene: 11. This CDR3 region has 16 residues. Germline-derived CDR1 and CDR2 are ENHRY and SYGVKD. CDR3 bases: TGTGCCATCAGTGAGGGGGGGGTAGGCTCCCTGAATGAGCAGTTCTTC. This encodes CAISEGGVGSLNEQFF.

The genes are TRBV5-5 and TRBJ2-2, with 7 bases lining up with TRBD2. CDR1 SGHKS and CDR2 YYEKEE come from the germline V gene (reference sequence). The CDR3 extends over 17 amino acids. V shed 0 bases, J shed 1 base, and the junction held 6 bases outside the gene matches. As DNA, the CDR3 is TGTGCCAGCAGCTTGGATGGTCTAGCGGTGAACACCGGGGAGCTGTTTTTT. Residues: CASSLDGLAVNTGELFF.

The J gene is TRBJ2-7, the V gene TRBV12-3 or TRBV12-4; D may be TRBD1 (5 bases). There are 13 residues in the CDR3. Trimming left V 3 bases short and J 3 bases short, with 9 bases between. The CDR3 loop reads CASSFGRDYEQYF. The CDR3 DNA follows: TGTGCCAGCAGTTTCGGCAGGGACTACGAGCAGTACTTC.

The rearrangement joins TRBV2 to TRBJ1-1; the D is unclear. Per germline, CDR1 SNHLY and CDR2 FYNNEI. The CDR3 is 13 amino acids. The V end lost 9 bases, the J end lost 1 base, and 12 bases lay between the germline ends. The CDR3 loop is CASREGANTEAFF. CDR3 DNA: TGTGCCAGTCGCGAGGGCGCGAACACTGAAGCTTTCTTT.

The V call is TRBV3-1 (or the pseudogene TRBV3-2), the J call TRBJ2-1; 7 bases map to TRBD2. Germline CDR1 and CDR2: LGHDT and YNNKEL (reference sequence). The CDR3 runs to 17 residues. The trim removed 2 bases at V and 0 bases at J, leaving 7 bases unmatched. The CDR3 DNA sequence: TGTGCCAGCAGCCAATCCAGCGGGGCCTTCTCCTACAATGAGCAGTTCTTC. This encodes CASSQSSGAFSYNEQFF.

The V call is TRBV5-1, the J call TRBJ2-7; 7 bases are a match to TRBD1. Germline assignment: CDR1 SGHRS and CDR2 YFSETQ. Trimming cost V 4 bases and J 0 bases; bases outside gene matches: 4. There are 14 residues in the CDR3. CDR3 bases: TGCGCCAGCAGCCCAGGACAGGTCTCCTACGAGCAGTACTTC. It specifies CASSPGQVSYEQYF.

This rearrangement joins TRBV7-3 to TRBJ2-1; 7 nucleotides match TRBD2. This CDR3 region has 15 residues. The J segment lost 7 bases and the V segment lost 1 base, leaving 7 bases of the junction unmatched. Germline CDR1 SGHTA, CDR2 FQGTGA. CDR3 sequence reads: CASSLKVSGSNEQFF. Here the CDR3 DNA reads TGTGCCAGCAGCTTAAAGGTTAGCGGGTCTAATGAGCAGTTCTTC.

The J gene is TRBJ1-1, the V gene TRBV21-1. TRBV21-1 corresponds to a pseudogene. The length of the CDR3 is 13 residues. The CDR3 nucleotides are TGTGCCAGCAGCCCCCGGCAGGTGGCGGGAGCTTTCTTT. Translation gives CASSPRQVAGAFF.

This clone occurred once. V and J are TRBV29-1 and TRBJ2-5; D gene uncertain. The CDR3 sequence is 14 residues long. Trimming shortened V by 3 bases and J by 4 bases, and 15 bases separated the two germline ends. Germline loops: CDR1 SQVTM, CDR2 ANQGSEA. CDR3 protein: CSVDSHRQVETQYF. The CDR3 bases are TGCAGCGTTGATTCACACCGCCAGGTAGAGACCCAGTACTTC.

This rearrangement joins TRBV6-4 to TRBJ2-1, with TRBD2 identical over 8 bases. V shed 0 bases, J shed 7 bases, and the junction held 2 bases outside the gene matches. Per germline, CDR1 MRHNA and CDR2 SNTAGT. The CDR3 length is 14 residues. Written as DNA, the CDR3 is TGTGCCAGCAGTGACTCGAGCGGGAGAAATGAGCAGTTCTTC. The encoded protein is CASSDSSGRNEQFF.

CDR3 sequence reads: CASSSRGGTGDYEQYF. The CDR3 DNA reads as TGTGCCAGCAGCTCCCGCGGGGGGACAGGGGACTACGAGCAGTACTTC. The V call is TRBV7-9, the J call TRBJ2-7, with 10 bases aligning to TRBD1. This CDR3 region has 16 residues. Germline V CDR1 and CDR2: SEHNR, FQNEAQ (reference sequence). The ends lost 4 bases at V and 3 bases at J; junction bases unmatched: 9.

The chain links TRBV5-6 to TRBJ2-2; TRBD2 matches at 10 bases. The J segment lost 6 bases and the V segment lost 3 bases, leaving 5 bases of the junction unmatched. Germline V lookup: CDR1 SGHDT, CDR2 YYEEEE. There are 15 residues in the CDR3. The CDR3 DNA follows: TGTGCCAGCAGCTACGGGACTAGCGTAGCCGGGGAGCTGTTTTTT. Translated, it gives CASSYGTSVAGELFF.

J is TRBJ2-3 and V is TRBV11-1; the match to TRBD2 covers 7 bases. Per germline, CDR1 SGHAT and CDR2 FQDESV (reference sequence). With 6 bases clipped from V and 2 bases from J, the junction kept 11 bases outside the gene matches. This CDR3 comprises 16 residues. The CDR3 region is CASSLRLSGATDTQYF. The DNA of the CDR3 is TGTGCCAGCAGTCTAAGACTGAGCGGGGCCACAGATACGCAGTATTTT. Combining the CDR3 with reference TRBV11-1 and TRBJ2-3 gives the whole variable domain EAEVAQSPRYKITEKSQAVAFWCDPISGHATLYWYRQILGQGPELLVQFQDESVVDDSQLPKDRFSAERLKGVDSTLKIQPAELGDSAMYLCASSLRLSGATDTQYFGPGTRLTVL.

This clone was detected a few times. The V call is TRBV11-2, the J call TRBJ2-7; 11 bases are a match to TRBD2. V shed 5 bases, J shed 4 bases, and the junction held 4 bases outside the gene matches. CDR3 length: 14 amino acids. In germline, CDR1 is SGHAT, CDR2 FQNNGV. The CDR3 reads CASSVSGREYEQYF. The CDR3 DNA is TGTGCCAGCAGCGTTAGCGGGAGGGAGTACGAGCAGTACTTC.

V gene TRBV27 combines with J gene TRBJ2-7, with a tentative D call TRBD1 (6 bases). Trimming shortened V by 2 bases and J by 0 bases, and 8 bases separated the two germline ends. Looked up from germline, CDR1 is MNHEY and CDR2 is SMNVEV (reference sequence). CDR3 length: 14 amino acids. The CDR3 protein is CASSLTQGSYEQYF. The CDR3 DNA is TGTGCCAGCAGTTTAACACAGGGCTCCTACGAGCAGTACTTC.

This clone was recorded once. In nucleotides, the CDR3 is TGTGCCAGCAGCGAATTTGGACTAGCGGGAGGAGCAGCCCAGTACTTC. Translated, it gives CASSEFGLAGGAAQYF. This chain links TRBV9 with TRBJ2-5; 14 positions match TRBD2. The ends lost 3 bases at V and 9 bases at J; junction bases unmatched: 10. This CDR3 is 16 amino acids long. CDR1 and CDR2 (germline): SGDLS, YYNGEE.

This sequence joins TRBV11-2 and TRBJ2-7; D unresolved. The length of the CDR3 is 15 residues. Germline CDR1 is SGHAT and CDR2 is FQNNGV. V dropped 0 bases and J dropped 4 bases, with 13 bases sitting between them. CDR3 nucleotides: TGTGCCAGCAGCTTAGACCACGGTGTAGTGTACGAGCAGTACTTC. This sequence encodes CASSLDHGVVYEQYF.

This sequence joins TRBV19 and TRBJ2-1, with TRBD2 matching 9 bases. Unmatched junction bases numbered 11, after V lost 9 bases and J lost 2 bases. The CDR3 sequence is 16 residues long. Germline V gives CDR1 LNHDA, CDR2 SQIVND (reference sequence). The CDR3 bases are TGTGCCAGCGCAACGGGACTAGCAAAGCCCTACAATGAGCAGTTCTTC. Translation gives CASATGLAKPYNEQFF. Together with reference TRBV19 and TRBJ2-1, the CDR3 gives the full variable domain: DGGITQSPKYLFRKEGQNVTLSCEQNLNHDAMYWYRQDPGQGLRLIYYSQIVNDFQKGDIAEGYSVSREKKESFPLTVTSAQKNPTAFYLCASATGLAKPYNEQFFGPGTRLTVL.

This chain joins TRBV6-5 and TRBJ1-4; D is ambiguous. This CDR3 is 12 amino acids long. Deletions cut 7 bases from V and 4 bases from J, with 7 bases between. CDR1 MNHEY and CDR2 SVGAGI come from the germline V gene. The CDR3 DNA is TGTGCCAGCAATATGCGTAATGAAAAACTGTTTTTT. Amino acids: CASNMRNEKLFF.

The CDR3 DNA reads as TGTGCCAGCAGCCAAGATTGGGCAGGGCTCTCGAACATAGAAGAAGCTTTCTTT. Protein: CASSQDWAGLSNIEEAFF. The chain carries TRBV4-2 and TRBJ1-1, with a tentative D call TRBD1 (5 bases). Trimming cost V 0 bases and J 8 bases, with 25 bases left between them. The CDR3 consists of 18 residues. CDR1 LGHNA and CDR2 YNFKEQ come from the germline V gene.